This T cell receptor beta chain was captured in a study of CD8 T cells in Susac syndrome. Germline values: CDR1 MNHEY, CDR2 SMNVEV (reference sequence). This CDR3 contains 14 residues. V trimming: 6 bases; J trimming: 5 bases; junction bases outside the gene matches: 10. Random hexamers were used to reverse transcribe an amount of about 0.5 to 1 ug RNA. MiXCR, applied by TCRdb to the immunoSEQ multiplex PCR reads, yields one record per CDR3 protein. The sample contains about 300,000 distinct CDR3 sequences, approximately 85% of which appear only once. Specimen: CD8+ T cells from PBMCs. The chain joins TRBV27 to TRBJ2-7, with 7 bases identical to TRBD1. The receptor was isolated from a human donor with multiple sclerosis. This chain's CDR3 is CASRPGTVGNEQYF. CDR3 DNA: TGTGCCAGCAGACCCGGGACAGTGGGCAACGAGCAGTACTTC.